This TCR beta chain emerged from a study of blood T cell repertoires in COVID-19. With 3 bases clipped from V and 6 bases from J, the junction kept 8 bases outside the gene matches. Germline V CDR1 and CDR2: SQVTM, ANQGSEA. This CDR3 has 13 residues. Repertoires were generated with immunoSEQ multiplex PCR, while TCRdb's copy carries only in-frame clones and drops some. The sample has 110,000 to 150,000 clones, 85% to 90% seen once. The chain couples TRBV29-1 to TRBJ2-7; 7 nucleotides match TRBD1. The sequenced sample was PBMCs or T cells enriched from blood (not recorded which). This clonotype was obtained from a man in his sixties who had recovered from COVID-19. CDR3 bases: TGCAGCGTTGAGCAATTAGGGGGCGGCGAGCAGTACTTC. Its protein product is CSVEQLGGGEQYF.